This TCR beta chain was captured by sequencing in a study of T cells in Graves' hyperthyroidism and ophthalmopathy. Findings of the study overall: Most thyroid clonotypes expanded above 0.001 were also detected in blood.

Patients aged 18 to 65 had newly diagnosed hyperthyroidism lasting under 2 months. Those patients with uncontrolled infection, other autoimmune disease, pregnancy or lactation were excluded. Germline V lookup: CDR1 KGHSH, CDR2 LQKENI. Unmatched junction bases numbered 1, after V lost 3 bases and J lost 1 base. The length of the CDR3 is 16 residues. In this sample, this clonotype turned up many times. Its target is not known. TCR beta CDR3 sequences were amplified from RNA transcripts. With the HTBI primer set, the TCR CDR3 went through a first round of RT-PCR. TCRdb analysed the multiplex PCR reads with MiXCR anew, one entry per CDR3 protein. The sample consists of roughly 580,000 distinct CDR3 sequences, around 13% of them appearing once.

This sequence was found in a woman in her twenties or thirties with Graves' hyperthyroidism that later progressed to Graves' ophthalmopathy. This chain connects TRBV18 to TRBJ1-5; 12 nucleotides align to TRBD1. Material: blood. The CDR3 DNA follows: TGTGCCAGCTCACCGGGACAGGGGGCAAGCAATCAGCCCCAGCATTTT. Translating gives CASSPGQGASNQPQHF.